The 3 T cell receptor beta chains below all came from one sample that was sequenced in a study of T cell responses to AZD1222 COVID-19 vaccine. Some clones are missing from TCRdb's copy, which holds only in-frame ones; the method was immunoSEQ multiplex PCR. This sample carries 100,000 to 150,000 clones, about 86% of them seen once, and the ten largest clones take roughly 15%. Sample: peripheral blood, taken 28 days after the second AZD1222 dose. These receptors were collected from an adult who received the AZD1222 COVID-19 vaccine.

This clone showed up just once. The gene calls are TRBV5-1 and TRBJ2-2, with D possibly matching TRBD1 (6 bases). Germline V gene sequence: CDR1 SGHRS, CDR2 YFSETQ. The CDR3 contains 15 residues. Deletions cut 3 bases from V and 1 base from J, with 10 bases between. CDR3: CASSSGTKNTGELFF. The CDR3 DNA follows: TGCGCCAGCAGCTCCGGGACAAAGAACACCGGGGAGCTGTTTTTT. Filled out from reference TRBV5-1 and TRBJ2-2, the complete variable domain reads KAGVTQTPRYLIKTRGQQVTLSCSPISGHRSVSWYQQTPGQGLQFLFEYFSETQRNKGNFPGRFSGRQFSNSRSEMNVSTLELGDSALYLCASSSGTKNTGELFFGEGSRLTVL.

The gene calls are TRBV29-1 and TRBJ1-1; 8 bases align to TRBD1. This CDR3 region has 13 residues. Looked up from germline, CDR1 is SQVTM and CDR2 is ANQGSEA. V gave up 3 bases and J gave up 2 bases; unmatched junction bases: 2. The CDR3 region is CSVEGQENTEAFF. CDR3 nucleotide sequence: TGCAGCGTTGAGGGACAGGAAAACACTGAAGCTTTCTTT.

This clone was found a few times. This chain joins TRBV19 and TRBJ2-1; D gene ambiguous. V was trimmed by 5 bases and J by 8 bases, leaving 16 bases between them. The CDR3 sequence is 14 residues long. Germline V gives CDR1 LNHDA, CDR2 SQIVND (reference sequence). The CDR3 here is CASSERLEGYEQFF. As DNA, the CDR3 is TGTGCCAGTAGTGAACGGCTCGAAGGGTATGAGCAGTTCTTC. The full variable domain, its missing parts supplied by reference TRBV19 and TRBJ2-1, is DGGITQSPKYLFRKEGQNVTLSCEQNLNHDAMYWYRQDPGQGLRLIYYSQIVNDFQKGDIAEGYSVSREKKESFPLTVTSAQKNPTAFYLCASSERLEGYEQFFGPGTRLTVL.